This T cell receptor (beta chain) was captured by sequencing in a study of blood T cell repertoires in COVID-19. Study as a whole: The United States, Italy and Spain were the sources of the acute and convalescent COVID-19 samples. PBMCs, B-cell-depleted T cells, or T cells provided the cDNA or gDNA that made up the material.

The CDR3 has 16 amino acids. The germline V and J ends were trimmed by 0 bases and 5 bases, with 14 bases remaining between them. As handled by the study authors: Counts of nucleated cells, estimated from reference gene primer amplification, were obtained. The assay was immunoSEQ multiplex PCR, and TCRdb's table has in-frame clones only and misses some. V and J calls and clone size come straight from that table; D and trimming were deduced from the DNA. The sample lists under 300,000 clones, 86% occurring once. V gene TRBV5-3 combines with J gene TRBJ2-2; possibly TRBD2 for D (6 bases). TRBV5-3 is an ORF; its function is uncertain. This receptor was identified in a man aged 18 to 30 with active or convalescent COVID-19. The specimen was peripheral blood. As DNA, the CDR3 is TGTGCCAGAAGCTTGGCCCCGGGACTTTTGACCGGGGAGCTGTTTTTT. It is translated as CARSLAPGLLTGELFF.